The present entry profiles one T cell receptor beta chain with its context. The sample belongs to a study of control samples from healthy donors and cancer patients. Trimming cost V 2 bases and J 0 bases, with 11 bases left between them. CDR3 length equals 17 residues. Germline CDR1 reads LNHNV; CDR2 reads YYDKDF (reference sequence). Sequenced by immunoSEQ multiplex PCR; TCRdb stores in-frame clones only, minus some. The sample lists about 120,000 clones; around 88% were seen once. Sequenced material: blood. This chain links TRBV15 with TRBJ2-6; perhaps TRBD1 as D (5 bases). The sequence derives from a man aged 40-49 years in good health. CDR3: CATSRRQTFSGANVLTF. The DNA of the CDR3 is TGTGCCACCAGCAGAAGACAGACTTTCTCTGGGGCCAACGTCCTGACTTTC. The full variable domain, its missing parts supplied by reference TRBV15 and TRBJ2-6, is DAMVIQNPRYQVTQFGKPVTLSCSQTLNHNVMYWYQQKSSQAPKLLFHYYDKDFNNEADTPDNFQSRRPNTSFCFLDIRSPGLGDTAMYLCATSRRQTFSGANVLTFGAGSRLTVL.